Each of the 18 T cell receptor beta chains below was sequenced from the same sample in a study of CD8+CD57+ T cells in acquired aplastic anemia (dated by TCRdb to 2016 to 2018). Patients chosen for sequencing had shown expansion of CD8+CD57+ cells by flow cytometry. Instrument used: Illumina HiSeq 2000. TCR beta VDJ combination and CDR3 sequence profiling used genomic DNA as the template. The public reads were run again by TCRdb, first through fastp at Q25 and then through MiXCR, and only productive beta chains were kept. Each CDR3 protein gets just one entry, which takes the most common genes and DNA from the rows behind it. The table for this sample lists some 150,000 distinct CDR3 sequences; 52% of them were counted only once. The ten top clones hold 12% of the sample. The sequencing input was sorted CD4+, CD8+, or CD8+CD57+ T cells (not recorded which) from PBMCs. These receptors all come from a human donor with aplastic anemia.

The chain recombines TRBV5-1 with TRBJ2-7, with 11 positions matching TRBD1. Germline values: CDR1 SGHRS, CDR2 YFSETQ. The CDR3 consists of 14 residues. The trim removed 4 bases at V and 5 bases at J, leaving 5 bases unmatched. The CDR3 DNA reads as TGCGCCAGCAGCATCGGACAGGGGGCTAACGAGCAGTACTTC. As protein: CASSIGQGANEQYF.

V gene TRBV7-9 combines with J gene TRBJ1-1; TRBD1 aligns across 8 bases. Germline CDR1 is SEHNR and CDR2 is FQNEAQ (reference sequence). CDR3 length: 13 amino acids. The ends lost 6 bases at V and 5 bases at J; junction bases unmatched: 5. CDR3 DNA: TGTGCCAGCAGAAGACAGGGGCCGACTGAAGCTTTCTTT. It translates to CASRRQGPTEAFF.

V and J are TRBV14 and TRBJ2-7; D gene uncertain. V dropped 4 bases and J dropped 6 bases, with 1 base sitting between them. The CDR3 is 9 amino acids. CDR1 and CDR2 from the germline V gene are SGHDN and FVKESK. CDR3 sequence (DNA): TGTGCCAGCAGCCCCGAGCAGTACTTC. This encodes CASSPEQYF.

Of note for this clonotype: Just one base apart from a much larger clone, this may be a read error. The V call is TRBV6-1, the J call TRBJ2-3; 10 bases line up with TRBD2. Germline V CDR1 and CDR2: MNHNS, SASEGT. The CDR3 length is 15 residues. Losses at the gene ends were 6 bases for V and 2 bases for J; bases not matched to a gene: 5. The CDR3 nucleotides are TGTGCCAGCAGGAAGCGGGGGGGTGACACAGATACGCAGTATTTT. It codes for CASRKRGGDTDTQYF.

This clonotype is a singleton in its sample. The V call is TRBV24-1, the J call TRBJ2-3; TRBD2 aligns across 8 bases. Unmatched junction bases numbered 6, after V lost 7 bases and J lost 1 base. The germline gives CDR1 KGHDR, CDR2 SFDVKD. The CDR3 has 15 amino acids. CDR3 nucleotides: TGTGCCACCAGCCACACTAGCGGAGGCACAGATACGCAGTATTTT. It is translated as CATSHTSGGTDTQYF.

Notes on this clonotype: Germline and junction disagree at one end, which may indicate a read error. The chain carries TRBV19 and TRBJ2-1; 8 bases align to TRBD1. CDR1 and CDR2 from the germline V gene are LNHDA and SQIVND (reference sequence). The CDR3 contains 15 residues. The DNA of the CDR3 is TGTTCCAGTAGAGACAGGGGCTTAGCTTACAATGAGCAGTTCTTC. This encodes CSSRDRGLAYNEQFF.

This clonotype has only a few counts. The genes are TRBV24-1 and TRBJ2-3; 7 bases agree with TRBD1. CDR3 length: 12 residues. V lost 4 bases, J lost 7 bases, and 1 base stayed unmatched. Per germline, CDR1 KGHDR and CDR2 SFDVKD. CDR3 protein: CATSEQGNTQYF. CDR3 bases: TGTGCCACCAGTGAACAGGGGAATACGCAGTATTTT.

The rearrangement uses TRBV29-1 and TRBJ2-7, with 9 bases lining up with TRBD2. The germline V gene encodes CDR1 SQVTM and CDR2 ANQGSEA. The CDR3 contains 14 residues. Trimming took 3 bases from V and 2 from J; bases not matched to a gene: 5. CDR3 loop: CSVDRLAGTYEQYF. CDR3 bases: TGCAGCGTTGATCGCCTAGCGGGGACCTACGAGCAGTACTTC.

V and J are TRBV20-1 and TRBJ2-7; possibly TRBD1 for D (5 bases). CDR3 length: 14 amino acids. V was pared by 3 bases and J by 1 base, with 13 bases between. Per the germline V gene, CDR1 is DFQATT and CDR2 is SNEGSKA (reference sequence). The CDR3, as DNA: TGCAGTGCTAGTGCCTTCAGGGAATCCTACGAGCAGTACTTC. Translated: CSASAFRESYEQYF.

This chain joins TRBV4-3 and TRBJ2-7; D call uncertain. Germline V gene lookup returns CDR1 LGHNA and CDR2 YSLEER. The V and J ends lost 0 bases and 7 bases respectively, with 13 bases between them. The CDR3 runs 14 residues. The CDR3 DNA sequence: TGCGCCAGCAGCCAAGATGTTAGGGTTTGGGAGCAGTACTTC. Translated: CASSQDVRVWEQYF.

This chain joins TRBV10-3 and TRBJ2-2; no clear D gene. CDR1 ENHRY and CDR2 SYGVKD come from the germline V gene. The CDR3 has 14 amino acids. V was trimmed by 3 bases and J by 5 bases, leaving 10 bases between them. The CDR3 DNA is TGTGCCATCAGTGACTCGGCCCCAACCGGGGAGCTGTTTTTT. Amino acids: CAISDSAPTGELFF.

The chain couples TRBV12-3 or TRBV12-4 to TRBJ1-3, with 11 bases fitting TRBD1. The CDR3 sequence is 17 residues long. The V and J ends lost 5 bases and 0 bases, in that order; junction bases with no gene match: 6. The CDR3 DNA sequence: TGTGCCAGCAGTCCGCGGACAGGGGGCCCCTCTGGAAACACCATATATTTT. Translation gives CASSPRTGGPSGNTIYF.

This clonotype was seen at least ten times. The chain links TRBV6-5 to TRBJ2-3, with TRBD2 identical over 9 bases. Germline CDR1 reads MNHEY; CDR2 reads SVGAGI. This CDR3 has 16 amino acids. V lost 3 bases to trimming and J lost 1 base; unmatched junction nucleotides: 5. The CDR3 DNA follows: TGTGCCAGCAGTTATCAGGGACTAGCCGGCACAGATACGCAGTATTTT. This codes for CASSYQGLAGTDTQYF.

This chain connects TRBV29-1 to TRBJ2-7; 7 bases align to TRBD2. V lost 4 bases, J lost 4 bases, and 7 bases stayed unmatched. CDR3 size: 13 residues. Germline V gene data show CDR1 as SQVTM and CDR2 as ANQGSEA. Here the CDR3 reads CSVGVFGGYEQYF. The CDR3 DNA follows: TGCAGCGTTGGGGTCTTCGGGGGGTACGAGCAGTACTTC.

This clonotype showed up just a few times. The CDR3 region has the DNA TGTGCCAGTAGTATAGGAGGTGACTCCTACGAGCAGTACTTC. As protein: CASSIGGDSYEQYF. The genes are TRBV19 and TRBJ2-7; no firm D call. There are 14 residues in the CDR3. V dropped 1 base and J dropped 0 bases, with 7 bases sitting between them. Germline-derived CDR1 and CDR2 are LNHDA and SQIVND (reference sequence).

The rearrangement uses TRBV6-1 and TRBJ1-6; 10 nucleotides line up with TRBD1. This CDR3 is 14 amino acids long. CDR1 is MNHNS, CDR2 SASEGT, per germline. With V trimmed by 6 bases and J by 7 bases, 3 bases remained unmatched. For the CDR3, the DNA is TGTGCCAGCAGGGCGGGACAGGGGAATTCACCCCTCCACTTT. Protein sequence: CASRAGQGNSPLHF.

This clonotype has a count of ten or more. The chain employs TRBV19 and TRBJ2-7; no reliable D call. The CDR3 extends over 14 amino acids. The V gene's germline CDR1 is LNHDA and CDR2 SQIVND (reference sequence). V lost 3 bases and J 0 bases, leaving 9 bases between the germline ends. The CDR3 region is CASSMGIDSYEQYF. CDR3 DNA sequence: TGTGCCAGTAGTATGGGGATCGACTCCTACGAGCAGTACTTC.

This chain joins TRBV20-1 and TRBJ2-3, with D unclear. The V and J ends lost 5 bases and 2 bases respectively, with 17 bases between them. The germline gives CDR1 DFQATT, CDR2 SNEGSKA (reference sequence). The CDR3 covers 15 residues. The CDR3 coding sequence is TGCAGTGCTCATGGACCCCTCCTCCCCACAGATACGCAGTATTTT. It yields the protein CSAHGPLLPTDTQYF.